The rows below give T cell receptor beta chains drawn from one sample of a study of CD8 T cells in ankylosing spondylitis. MiXCR, applied by TCRdb to the 5' RACE reads, yields one record per CDR3 protein. The repertoire holds roughly 150,000 distinct CDR3 sequences, with roughly 30% as singletons. The sequencing input was synovial fluid, either unsorted or a sorted T cell fraction (not recorded which). These receptors originate from a male donor with ankylosing spondylitis. CDR3s include the opening cysteine and the closing phenylalanine or tryptophan. The order of the fields is clone size, V gene, J gene, D gene, CDR3 protein, CDR3 DNA. The D gene is left open where the match is weak. The size field is filled for only some rows; it gives once, few, many or a size class.

size: medium-sized; V: TRBV7-2; J: TRBJ2-5; D: NA; CDR3: CASSLFGRETQYF; DNA: TGTGCCAGCAGCTTATTCGGGAGAGAGACCCAGTACTTC
size: once; V: TRBV5-1; J: TRBJ2-7; D: NA; CDR3: CASKGVGSPSYEQYF; DNA: TGCGCCAGCAAAGGGGTAGGGTCCCCTTCCTACGAGCAGTACTTC
size: few; V: TRBV7-8; J: TRBJ1-3; D: NA; CDR3: CASSLRSSGNTIYF; DNA: TGTGCCAGCAGCTTAAGGAGCTCTGGAAACACCATATATTTT
size: few; V: TRBV3-1; J: TRBJ2-2; D: NA; CDR3: CASSVQQGPGELFF; DNA: TGTGCCAGCAGTGTTCAACAGGGACCCGGGGAGCTGTTTTTT
size: few; V: TRBV2; J: TRBJ1-4; D: NA; CDR3: CASSTRNAEGEKLFF; DNA: TGTGCCAGCAGTACCCGCAATGCGGAGGGTGAAAAACTGTTTTTT
size: NA; V: TRBV12-3/TRBV12-4; J: TRBJ2-1; D: TRBD2; CDR3: CASASSRGGANEQFF; DNA: TGTGCCAGCGCATCCTCTCGCGGGGGGGCCAATGAGCAGTTCTTC
size: many; V: TRBV5-1; J: TRBJ1-1; D: TRBD1; CDR3: CASSQTGTGYSEAFF; DNA: TGCGCCAGCAGCCAAACCGGGACAGGGTACAGTGAAGCTTTCTTT
size: few; V: TRBV5-1; J: TRBJ1-1; D: NA; CDR3: CASSFQGLNTEAFF; DNA: TGCGCCAGCAGCTTTCAGGGTTTGAACACTGAAGCTTTCTTT
size: few; V: TRBV27; J: TRBJ1-2; D: NA; CDR3: CASSLTRALGGYTF; DNA: TGTGCCAGCAGTTTAACCCGGGCCCTGGGGGGCTACACCTTC
size: few; V: TRBV28; J: TRBJ1-5; D: NA; CDR3: CASLFMQGSNQPQHF; DNA: TGTGCCAGCCTTTTTATGCAGGGTAGCAATCAGCCCCAGCATTTT
size: NA; V: TRBV5-1; J: TRBJ2-5; D: TRBD2; CDR3: CASSSGTTQETQYF; DNA: TGCGCCAGCAGCTCCGGGACTACCCAAGAGACCCAGTACTTC
size: NA; V: TRBV2; J: TRBJ1-2; D: TRBD1; CDR3: CASSNGKDRASGYTF; DNA: TGTGCCAGCAGTAACGGGAAGGACAGGGCTAGTGGCTACACCTTC
size: many; V: TRBV20-1; J: TRBJ2-1; D: NA; CDR3: CSARDPRNPTFSYNEQFF; DNA: TGCAGTGCTAGAGATCCTCGAAACCCCACCTTCTCCTACAATGAGCAGTTCTTC
size: NA; V: TRBV12-3/TRBV12-4; J: TRBJ2-3; D: NA; CDR3: CASSLGSAKTDTQYF; DNA: TGTGCCAGCAGTTTGGGGTCAGCCAAGACAGATACGCAGTATTTT
size: many; V: TRBV21-1; J: TRBJ1-5; D: NA; CDR3: CASPLQPQHF; DNA: TGTGCCAGCCCACTACAGCCCCAGCATTTT
size: NA; V: TRBV29-1; J: TRBJ1-1; D: NA; CDR3: CSATGRQQNTEAFF; DNA: TGCAGCGCCACCGGGAGACAGCAGAACACTGAAGCTTTCTTT
size: NA; V: TRBV2; J: TRBJ1-1; D: NA; CDR3: CASGGGTGTLTGAFF; DNA: TGTGCCAGCGGGGGGGGGACCGGGACGCTCACTGGAGCTTTCTTT
size: NA; V: TRBV18; J: TRBJ1-2; D: NA; CDR3: CASSPRGGVDYGYTF; DNA: TGTGCCAGCTCACCACGAGGAGGGGTGGACTATGGCTACACCTTC
size: few; V: TRBV20-1; J: TRBJ1-1; D: NA; CDR3: CSAGYTEAFF; DNA: TGCAGTGCCGGCTACACTGAAGCTTTCTTT
size: NA; V: TRBV3-1; J: TRBJ2-5; D: NA; CDR3: CASSQELAGSGETQYF; DNA: TGTGCCAGCAGCCAAGAACTGGCCGGATCCGGAGAGACCCAGTACTTC
size: many; V: TRBV20-1; J: TRBJ2-7; D: NA; CDR3: CSARGETWEQYF; DNA: TGCAGTGCTAGAGGGGAAACGTGGGAGCAGTACTTC
size: NA; V: TRBV5-1; J: TRBJ2-7; D: NA; CDR3: CASSLTESTYEQYF; DNA: TGCGCCAGCAGCTTGACAGAAAGCACCTACGAGCAGTACTTC
size: few; V: TRBV24-1; J: TRBJ2-5; D: NA; CDR3: CATSDSGGGETQYF; DNA: TGTGCCACCAGTGATTCTGGGGGCGGAGAGACCCAGTACTTC
size: NA; V: TRBV10-2; J: TRBJ1-1; D: TRBD1; CDR3: CASRQGQENTEAFF; DNA: TGCGCCAGCAGACAAGGACAGGAGAACACTGAAGCTTTCTTT
size: many; V: TRBV20-1; J: TRBJ2-1; D: TRBD2; CDR3: CSATGTSGTYNEQFF; DNA: TGCAGTGCAACCGGGACTAGCGGGACCTACAATGAGCAGTTCTTC
size: NA; V: TRBV20-1; J: TRBJ2-7; D: TRBD2; CDR3: CSARRLAGAYEQYF; DNA: TGCAGTGCGCGAAGACTAGCGGGAGCATACGAGCAGTACTTC
size: NA; V: TRBV20-1; J: TRBJ1-3; D: TRBD1; CDR3: CSAREGTVTRNTIYF; DNA: TGCAGTGCTAGGGAAGGGACAGTAACCCGAAACACCATATATTTT
size: many; V: TRBV20-1; J: TRBJ2-3; D: NA; CDR3: CSAGGGETQYF; DNA: TGCAGTGCTGGGGGTGGGGAAACGCAGTATTTT